This T cell receptor beta chain was recorded in a study of blood T cell repertoires in COVID-19. Study context: Nucleic acid was either cDNA or gDNA, and it came from T cells, B-cell-depleted T cells, or PBMCs.

Per the study methods: Reference gene primer amplification gave estimated nucleated cell counts. Sequencing was performed with immunoSEQ multiplex PCR; in TCRdb, only in-frame clones are kept and a portion is missing. Clone size and V and J calls were adopted from that table, with D and trimming inferred from the DNA. The table has approximately 440,000 clones, about 92% seen once. The V gene end was trimmed by 4 bases and the J gene end by 5 bases; junction bases not matched to a gene: 7. Germline CDR1 LNHDA, CDR2 SQIVND (reference sequence). This CDR3 region has 15 residues. The genes are TRBV19 and TRBJ1-2, with TRBD1 identical over 10 bases. Sequenced sample: PBMCs or T cells enriched from blood (not recorded which). The TCR sequence derives from a man aged 18 to 29 who had recovered from COVID-19. This CDR3 reads CASSTRQGAKYGYTF. The CDR3 DNA sequence: TGTGCCAGTAGTACCCGACAGGGGGCGAAGTATGGCTACACCTTC.